This T cell receptor (beta chain) emerged from a study of beta chain features in type 1 diabetes. Whole-study findings and limits: People with Type 1 diabetes carried modestly yet significantly shorter TCRB CDR3s in all four CD4+ subsets.

cDNA synthesis used the whole RNA isolate, giving expressed TCRB sequences. Method: immunoSEQ multiplex PCR; TCRdb's copy keeps in-frame clones and lacks some. The sample carries 600,000 or so clones, roughly 13% recorded once. This clone was recorded a few times. Its antigen is not known. There are 14 residues in the CDR3. V lost 2 bases, J lost 6 bases, and 6 bases stayed unmatched. Germline lookup yields CDR1 MRHNA and CDR2 SNTAGT. This clonotype was obtained from a young man with type 1 diabetes. The V and J genes are TRBV6-4 and TRBJ2-7; 8 nucleotides agree with TRBD1. Sequencing input: naive CD4+ T cells from blood. CDR3 sequence: CASSDGQGAAEQYF. The DNA of the CDR3 is TGTGCCAGCAGTGACGGCCAGGGGGCCGCCGAGCAGTACTTC.